This T cell receptor beta chain was obtained from a study of human T cells and chemical hapten exposure. About the study: Patients additionally received therapeutic doses of diphenylcyclopropenone on the scalp once a week, and this continued throughout the roughly 26-week study.

Note on this clonotype: Its antigen is not identified.

TCRdb re-derived calls from the RACE reads in MiXCR, one entry per CDR3 protein. The table lists tens of thousands of distinct CDR3 sequences, about 10% of them singletons. Described time point: patch test 1, 2 weeks after DPC sensitization. Treatment of the sample: therapeutic diphenylcyclopropenone sensitization with weekly scalp DPC. Blood draws came first, before each patch test. The CDR3 has 13 residues. Germline V gives CDR1 SNHLY, CDR2 FYNNEI. V was clipped by 6 bases and J by 4 bases; unmatched bases: 2. General study results and limits: TCRs above 1 in 1000 frequency did not change with DPC sensitization. Expanded TCRs formed significantly more large CDR3 similarity clusters than controls.

The chain is built from TRBV2 and TRBJ2-3; 9 positions agree with TRBD1. This clonotype originated in a man between 35 and 55 years old with alopecia areata. Some clones in this sample may be carry-over from other donors' samples. The sequencing here drew on whole blood, taken in connection with sensitization to the hapten diphenylcyclopropenone (DPC). This CDR3 reads CASSGTGSDTQYF. The CDR3 DNA is TGTGCCAGCAGCGGGACAGGGTCAGATACGCAGTATTTT. Drawing the rest from reference TRBV2 and TRBJ2-3, the complete variable domain is EPEVTQTPSHQVTQMGQEVILRCVPISNHLYFYWYRQILGQKVEFLVSFYNNEISEKSEIFDDQFSVERPDGSNFTLKIRSTKLEDSAMYFCASSGTGSDTQYFGPGTRLTVL.